This TCR beta chain was identified in a study of molecular identifiers for immune sequencing clone quantification. This clonotype was detected ten times or more. In TCRdb, the PCR reads were re-called with MiXCR into one record per CDR3 protein. The repertoire holds 490,000 or so distinct CDR3 sequences, with over 20% as singletons. This CDR3 has 16 residues. The V end was cut by 2 bases, the J end by 2 bases, with 13 bases between. Germline CDR1 MNHEY, CDR2 SMNVEV (reference sequence). The chain combines TRBV27 with TRBJ2-1, with a tentative D call TRBD2 (6 bases). The sequence was obtained from a human donor in good health. Some libraries in this study had Jurkat cell RNA spiked in. The sequencing sample was made of naive CD8+ T cells from blood, with Jurkat cell RNA spiked in. Subset indicated: FACS-sorted CD8+CD4-CCR7+CD45RA+ naive T cells. CDR3 sequence: CASSLTSKATYNEQFF. In nucleotides, the CDR3 is TGTGCCAGCAGTTTAACTAGCAAGGCCACCTACAATGAGCAGTTCTTC.